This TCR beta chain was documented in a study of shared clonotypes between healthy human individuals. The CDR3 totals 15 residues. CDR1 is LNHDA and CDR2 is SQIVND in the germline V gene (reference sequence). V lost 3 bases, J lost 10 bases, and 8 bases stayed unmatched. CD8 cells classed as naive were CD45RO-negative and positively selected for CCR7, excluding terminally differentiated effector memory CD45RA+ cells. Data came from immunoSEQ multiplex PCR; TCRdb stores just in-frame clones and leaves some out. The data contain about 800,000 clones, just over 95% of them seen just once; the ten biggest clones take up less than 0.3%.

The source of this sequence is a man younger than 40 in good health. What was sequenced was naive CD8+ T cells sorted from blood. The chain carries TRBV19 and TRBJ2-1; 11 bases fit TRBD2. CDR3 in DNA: TGTGCCAGTAGTATGGGATTAGCGGGAGGGAACGAGCAGTTCTTC. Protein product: CASSMGLAGGNEQFF.